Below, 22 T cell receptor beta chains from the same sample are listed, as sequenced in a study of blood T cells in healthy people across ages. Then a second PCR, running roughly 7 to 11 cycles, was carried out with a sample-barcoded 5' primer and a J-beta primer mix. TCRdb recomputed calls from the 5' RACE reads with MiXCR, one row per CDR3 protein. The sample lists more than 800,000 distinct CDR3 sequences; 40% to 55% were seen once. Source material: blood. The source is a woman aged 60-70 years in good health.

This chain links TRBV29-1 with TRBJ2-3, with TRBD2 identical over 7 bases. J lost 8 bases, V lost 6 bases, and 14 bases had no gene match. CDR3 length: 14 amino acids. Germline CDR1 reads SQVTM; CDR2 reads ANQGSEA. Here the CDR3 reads CSVRDYPLKATQYF. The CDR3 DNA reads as TGCAGCGTCCGGGACTACCCATTAAAGGCTACGCAGTATTTT.

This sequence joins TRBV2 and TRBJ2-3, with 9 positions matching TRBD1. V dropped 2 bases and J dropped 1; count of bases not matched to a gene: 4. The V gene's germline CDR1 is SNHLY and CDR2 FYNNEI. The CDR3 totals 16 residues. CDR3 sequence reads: CASSEPDRGGTDTQYF. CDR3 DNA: TGTGCCAGCAGTGAACCGGACAGGGGAGGCACAGATACGCAGTATTTT.

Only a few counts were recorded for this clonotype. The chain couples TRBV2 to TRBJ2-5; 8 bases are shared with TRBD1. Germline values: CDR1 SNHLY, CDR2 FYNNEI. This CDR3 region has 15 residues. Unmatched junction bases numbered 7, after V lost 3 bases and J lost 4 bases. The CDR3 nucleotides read TGTGCCAGCAGTGACAGGGGGCTCAGCGGAGAGACCCAGTACTTC. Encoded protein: CASSDRGLSGETQYF. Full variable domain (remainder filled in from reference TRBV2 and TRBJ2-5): EPEVTQTPSHQVTQMGQEVILRCVPISNHLYFYWYRQILGQKVEFLVSFYNNEISEKSEIFDDQFSVERPDGSNFTLKIRSTKLEDSAMYFCASSDRGLSGETQYFGPGTRLLVL.

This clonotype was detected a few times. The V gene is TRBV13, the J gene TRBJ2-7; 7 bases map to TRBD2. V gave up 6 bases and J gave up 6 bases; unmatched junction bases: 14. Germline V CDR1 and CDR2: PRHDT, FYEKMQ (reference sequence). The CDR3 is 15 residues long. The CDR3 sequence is CASRTNRDYWAEQYF. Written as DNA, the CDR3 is TGTGCCAGCAGAACCAACCGGGACTACTGGGCCGAGCAGTACTTC.

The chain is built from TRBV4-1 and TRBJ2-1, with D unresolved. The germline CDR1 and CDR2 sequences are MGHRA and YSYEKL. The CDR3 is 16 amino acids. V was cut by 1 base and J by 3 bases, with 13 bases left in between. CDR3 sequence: CASSQAARGRYNEQFF. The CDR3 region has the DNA TGCGCCAGCAGCCAAGCGGCCCGCGGCCGCTACAATGAGCAGTTCTTC.

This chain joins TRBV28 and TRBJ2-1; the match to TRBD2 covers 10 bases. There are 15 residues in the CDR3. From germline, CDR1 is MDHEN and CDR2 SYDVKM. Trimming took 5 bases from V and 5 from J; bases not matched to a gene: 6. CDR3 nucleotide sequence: TGTGCCAGCAGTGATCAAGCGGGAGGGAACAATGAGCAGTTCTTC. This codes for CASSDQAGGNNEQFF.

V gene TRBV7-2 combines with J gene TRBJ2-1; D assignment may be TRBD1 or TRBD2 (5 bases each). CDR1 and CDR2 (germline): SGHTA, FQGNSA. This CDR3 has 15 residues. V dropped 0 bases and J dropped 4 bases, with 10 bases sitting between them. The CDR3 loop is CASSLAIGTYNEQFF. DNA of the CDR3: TGTGCCAGCAGCTTAGCCATAGGGACGTACAATGAGCAGTTCTTC.

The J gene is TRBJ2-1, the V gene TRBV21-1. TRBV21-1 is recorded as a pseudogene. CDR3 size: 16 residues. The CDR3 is CASSKNPSAAYNEQFF. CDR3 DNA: TGTGCCAGCAGCAAAAACCCCAGCGCAGCCTACAATGAGCAGTTCTTC.

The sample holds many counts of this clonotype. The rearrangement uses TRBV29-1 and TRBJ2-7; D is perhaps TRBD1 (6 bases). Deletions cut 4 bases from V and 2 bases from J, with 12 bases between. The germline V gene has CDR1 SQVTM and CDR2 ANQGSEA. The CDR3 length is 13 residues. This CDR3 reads CSVVADSTYEQYF. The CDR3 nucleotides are TGCAGCGTTGTGGCGGACAGTACCTACGAGCAGTACTTC.

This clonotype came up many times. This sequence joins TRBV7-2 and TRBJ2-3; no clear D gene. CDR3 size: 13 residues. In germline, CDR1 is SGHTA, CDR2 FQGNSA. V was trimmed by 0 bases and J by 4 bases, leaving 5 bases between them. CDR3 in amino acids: CASSLARADTQYF. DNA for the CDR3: TGTGCCAGCAGCTTAGCGCGCGCAGATACGCAGTATTTT.

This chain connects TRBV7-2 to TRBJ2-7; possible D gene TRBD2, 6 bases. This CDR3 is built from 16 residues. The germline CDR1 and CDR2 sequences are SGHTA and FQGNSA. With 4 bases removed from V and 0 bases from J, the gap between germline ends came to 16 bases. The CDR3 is CASSSVSGPSSYEQYF. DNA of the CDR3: TGTGCCAGCAGCTCAGTTAGCGGCCCGAGCTCCTACGAGCAGTACTTC.

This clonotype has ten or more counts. The CDR3: CASSLDRVTEAFF. The DNA of the CDR3 is TGTGCCAGCAGCTTAGACAGGGTCACTGAAGCTTTCTTT. This rearrangement joins TRBV7-2 to TRBJ1-1, with TRBD1 as a possible D gene (6 bases). Germline V gives CDR1 SGHTA, CDR2 FQGNSA. The CDR3 runs to 13 residues. Between the trimmed V and J ends, which lost 1 base and 4 bases, there was a span of 7 bases.

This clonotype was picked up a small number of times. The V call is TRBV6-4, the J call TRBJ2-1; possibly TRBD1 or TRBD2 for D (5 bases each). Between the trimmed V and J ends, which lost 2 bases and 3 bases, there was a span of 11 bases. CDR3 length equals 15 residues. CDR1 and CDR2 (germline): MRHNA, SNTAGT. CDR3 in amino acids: CASSDGDGGYNEQFF. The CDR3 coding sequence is TGTGCCAGCAGTGACGGGGACGGAGGCTACAATGAGCAGTTCTTC.

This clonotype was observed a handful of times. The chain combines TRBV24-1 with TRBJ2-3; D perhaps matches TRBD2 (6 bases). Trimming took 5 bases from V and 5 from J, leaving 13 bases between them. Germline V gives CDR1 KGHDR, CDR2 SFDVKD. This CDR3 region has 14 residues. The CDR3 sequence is CATSVQPGGDTQYF. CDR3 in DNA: TGTGCCACCAGTGTTCAGCCCGGGGGAGATACGCAGTATTTT.

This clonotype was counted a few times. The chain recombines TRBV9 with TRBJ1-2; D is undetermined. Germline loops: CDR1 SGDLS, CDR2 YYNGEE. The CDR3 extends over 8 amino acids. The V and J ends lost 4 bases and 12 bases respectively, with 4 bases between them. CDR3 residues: CASSPNTF. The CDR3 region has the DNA TGTGCCAGCAGCCCCAACACCTTC.

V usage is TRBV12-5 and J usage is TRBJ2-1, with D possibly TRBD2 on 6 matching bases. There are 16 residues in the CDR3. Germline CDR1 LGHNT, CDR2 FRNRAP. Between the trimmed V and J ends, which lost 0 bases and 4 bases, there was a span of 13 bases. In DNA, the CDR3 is TGTGCTAGTGGTTTGGTCAAAGCGGGTGCGTACAATGAGCAGTTCTTC. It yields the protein CASGLVKAGAYNEQFF.

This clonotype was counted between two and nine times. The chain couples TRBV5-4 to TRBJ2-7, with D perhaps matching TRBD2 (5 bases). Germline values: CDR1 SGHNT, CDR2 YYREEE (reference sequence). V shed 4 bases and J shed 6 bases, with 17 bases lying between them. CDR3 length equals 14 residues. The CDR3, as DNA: TGTGCCAGCAGCGTGAGCGGACTTACCGCCGAGCAGTACTTC. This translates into CASSVSGLTAEQYF.

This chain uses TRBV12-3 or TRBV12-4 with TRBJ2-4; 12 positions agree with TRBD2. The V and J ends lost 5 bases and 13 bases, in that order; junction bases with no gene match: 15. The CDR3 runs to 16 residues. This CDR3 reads CASSPARTSGTVQQYF. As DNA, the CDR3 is TGTGCCAGCAGTCCCGCCCGGACTAGCGGGACGGTTCAGCAGTACTTC.

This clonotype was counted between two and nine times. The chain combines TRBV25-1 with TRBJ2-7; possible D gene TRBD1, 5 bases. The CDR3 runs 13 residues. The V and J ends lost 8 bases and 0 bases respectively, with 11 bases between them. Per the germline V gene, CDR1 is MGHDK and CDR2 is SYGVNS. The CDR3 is CASSTVNSYEQYF. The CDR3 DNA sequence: TGTGCCAGCTCGACAGTGAACTCCTACGAGCAGTACTTC.

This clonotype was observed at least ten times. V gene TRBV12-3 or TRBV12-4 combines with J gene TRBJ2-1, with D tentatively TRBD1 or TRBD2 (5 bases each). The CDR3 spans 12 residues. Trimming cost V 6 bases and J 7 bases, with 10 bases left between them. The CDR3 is CASSRDVNEQFF. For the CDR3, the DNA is TGTGCCAGCAGCCGGGACGTGAATGAGCAGTTCTTC.

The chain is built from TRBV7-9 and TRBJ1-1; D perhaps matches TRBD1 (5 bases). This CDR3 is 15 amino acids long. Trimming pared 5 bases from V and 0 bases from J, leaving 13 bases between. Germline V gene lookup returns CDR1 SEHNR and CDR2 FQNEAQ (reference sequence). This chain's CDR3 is CASSPQGSMNTEAFF. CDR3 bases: TGTGCCAGCAGCCCCCAGGGCTCCATGAACACTGAAGCTTTCTTT.

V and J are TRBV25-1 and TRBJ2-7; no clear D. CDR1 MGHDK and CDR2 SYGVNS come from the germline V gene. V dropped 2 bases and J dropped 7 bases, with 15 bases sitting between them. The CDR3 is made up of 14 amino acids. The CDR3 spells CASSEMGREGEQYF. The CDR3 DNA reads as TGTGCCAGCAGTGAAATGGGCCGCGAAGGGGAGCAGTACTTC.